This is a list of T cell receptor beta chains from one sample in a study of Ad26.COV2.S vaccination and SARS-CoV-2 variants. The data were produced by immunoSEQ multiplex PCR, yet TCRdb's version contains in-frame clones alone and is incomplete. The sample holds more than 300,000 clones; about 86% are singletons and the top ten take roughly 1.9%. The source was peripheral blood, collected in a trial of Ad26.COV2.S vaccine versus placebo. All receptors derive from a person aged 18-60 years who received the Ad26.COV2.S COVID-19 vaccine or a placebo. Each CDR3 is given with its conserved first and last residue. D genes are given only for firm matches. Clone size, where shown, is once, few, many, or a class for clones that have expanded.

cdr3_aa	v_call	cdr3_length	clone_size	d_call	j_call
CASSLGQNQETQYF	TRBV4-3	14	once	TRBD1	TRBJ2-5
CASSRGENSPLHF	TRBV5-4	13	.	.	TRBJ1-6
CASSLFRDNYGYTF	TRBV19	14	.	.	TRBJ1-2
CASSQSWEGAYEQYF	TRBV3-1/TRBV3-2	15	.	.	TRBJ2-7
CASTKVGGLINYGYTF	TRBV19	16	.	.	TRBJ1-2
CASSYLGQGNQPQHF	TRBV6-6	15	few	TRBD1	TRBJ1-5
CASSQDRAGAPNQPQHF	TRBV3-1/TRBV3-2	17	.	.	TRBJ1-5
CASSLSAAFRSGNTIYF	TRBV27	17	.	.	TRBJ1-3
CASSLTVFRSYEQYF	TRBV19	15	.	.	TRBJ2-7
CASSVTGTGVTGELFF	TRBV9	16	.	TRBD1	TRBJ2-2
CASSQGTASLFFF	TRBV4-1	13	.	.	TRBJ1-1
CAITSGRGANTEAFF	TRBV10-3	15	.	.	TRBJ1-1
CASSSSDRSNYGYTF	TRBV5-8	15	.	TRBD1	TRBJ1-2
CASSLGGLAGFTDTQYF	TRBV7-2	17	.	TRBD2	TRBJ2-3
CSVLRIGGYTF	TRBV29-1	11	.	.	TRBJ1-2